One and the same sample provided the 20 T cell receptor beta chains below, sequenced in a study of control samples from healthy donors and cancer patients (dated by TCRdb to 2019 to 2021). Receptors were amplified or captured by the immunoSEQ multiplex PCR assay. Here the immuneACCESS table is served through TCRdb, limited to in-frame sequences with V and J called. Missing clones are a known gap in these copies; in checked studies unresolved V genes cover under half, and the rest lacks a known reason. The sample table lists 100,000 to 150,000 clones, around 94% of them with a count of one. The ten largest clones represent roughly 0.54% of the sample. The sequenced sample consisted of PBMCs. The receptors originated from an elderly man with head and neck cancer.

The chain couples TRBV5-1 to TRBJ1-2; D is undetermined. CDR1 SGHRS and CDR2 YFSETQ come from the germline V gene. The CDR3 has 15 amino acids. Trimming took off 2 bases at V and 2 bases at J, with 13 bases between the two ends. As DNA, the CDR3 is TGCGCCAGCAGCTTAGGGCCGACGGAGAACTATGGCTACACCTTC. It translates to CASSLGPTENYGYTF.

The chain is built from TRBV4-3 and TRBJ2-1; D remains ambiguous. There are 13 residues in the CDR3. The germline V and J ends were trimmed by 0 bases and 8 bases, with 8 bases remaining between them. Per germline, CDR1 LGHNA and CDR2 YSLEER. The CDR3 sequence is CASSQDALYEQFF. DNA for the CDR3: TGCGCCAGCAGCCAAGATGCCTTATATGAGCAGTTCTTC.

The rearrangement links TRBV4-3 to TRBJ2-7, with TRBD1 as a possible D gene (6 bases). Looked up from germline, CDR1 is LGHNA and CDR2 is YSLEER. Trimming stripped 0 bases from V and 3 bases from J, with 12 bases between. This CDR3 has 15 amino acids. CDR3 nucleotides: TGCGCCAGCAGCCAAGATCGTTCACAGGGCTACGAGCAGTACTTC. This codes for CASSQDRSQGYEQYF.

This clone was detected only once. This chain joins TRBV11-2 and TRBJ1-2, with a tentative D call TRBD1 (6 bases). Germline CDR1 SGHAT, CDR2 FQNNGV. V shed 5 bases and J shed 8 bases, with 18 bases lying between them. The CDR3 loop spans 14 amino acids. The CDR3 is CASSTVNREDGYTF. CDR3 coding DNA: TGTGCCAGCAGCACAGTTAACAGGGAGGACGGCTACACCTTC.

The V and J genes are TRBV6-2 or TRBV6-3 and TRBJ2-1, with D maybe TRBD2 (6 bases). V lost 2 bases, J lost 4 bases, and 12 bases lay in between. Germline V gene sequence: CDR1 MNHEY, CDR2 SVGEGT. CDR3 length: 15 residues. CDR3 sequence (DNA): TGTGCCAGCAGTTACGATGCGGGGTCTTACAATGAGCAGTTCTTC. Its translation is CASSYDAGSYNEQFF.

The chain combines TRBV25-1 with TRBJ2-5; D not resolved. Trimming took off 2 bases at V and 5 bases at J, with 12 bases between the two ends. CDR1 is MGHDK, CDR2 SYGVNS, per germline. The CDR3 runs 14 residues. CDR3 DNA: TGTGCCAGCAGTGAAAGTCTACTACAGGAGACCCAGTACTTC. Protein sequence: CASSESLLQETQYF.

The chain joins TRBV7-9 to TRBJ2-6; D not resolved. V gave up 8 bases and J gave up 0 bases, with 8 bases separating them. Germline CDR1 reads SEHNR; CDR2 reads FQNEAQ (reference sequence). The CDR3 covers 14 residues. CDR3 nucleotides: TGTGCCAGCTCAGGAAACTCTGGGGCCAACGTCCTGACTTTC. Encoded protein: CASSGNSGANVLTF.

The chain has TRBV6-6 and TRBJ2-3; maybe TRBD1 (5 bases). The V and J ends lost 7 bases and 2 bases respectively, with 10 bases between them. Germline CDR1 and CDR2: MNHNY and SVGAGI (reference sequence). This CDR3 spans 13 amino acids. CDR3 residues: CASMYRITDTQYF. In nucleotides, the CDR3 is TGTGCCAGCATGTACAGGATCACAGATACGCAGTATTTT.

The chain couples TRBV5-1 to TRBJ1-2; TRBD1 aligns across 7 bases. The CDR3 consists of 14 residues. With 6 bases clipped from V and 7 bases from J, the junction kept 12 bases outside the gene matches. The V gene's germline CDR1 is SGHRS and CDR2 YFSETQ. CDR3 protein: CASTLDRVEGGYTF. The CDR3 region has the DNA TGCGCCAGCACCTTAGACAGGGTCGAAGGTGGCTACACCTTC.

V gene TRBV5-1 combines with J gene TRBJ1-5, with 8 bases fitting TRBD1. Germline V gene data show CDR1 as SGHRS and CDR2 as YFSETQ. Trimming took 2 bases from V and 6 from J; bases not matched to a gene: 4. The CDR3 has 14 residues. The CDR3 nucleotides read TGCGCCAGCAGCTTCGGACAGGGCGGTCAGCCCCAGCATTTT. Translating it yields CASSFGQGGQPQHF.

This chain uses TRBV29-1 with TRBJ1-1, with 9 bases fitting TRBD1. The length of the CDR3 is 14 residues. The V segment lost 8 bases and the J segment 7 bases; nucleotides outside the gene matches: 14. CDR1 and CDR2 from the germline V gene are SQVTM and ANQGSEA. The CDR3: CSSWGDREFSEAFF. In nucleotides, the CDR3 is TGCAGCTCCTGGGGGGACAGGGAGTTTAGTGAAGCTTTCTTT.

The rearrangement joins TRBV5-6 to TRBJ1-1; 8 bases fit TRBD1. The germline CDR1 and CDR2 sequences are SGHDT and YYEEEE. V lost 4 bases to trimming and J lost 5 bases; unmatched junction nucleotides: 7. CDR3 length: 14 residues. CDR3 protein: CASSLSGGGTEAFF. DNA for the CDR3: TGTGCCAGCAGCCTCTCAGGGGGCGGAACTGAAGCTTTCTTT.

The chain combines TRBV15 with TRBJ1-2; possible D gene TRBD1, 5 bases. Looked up from germline, CDR1 is LNHNV and CDR2 is YYDKDF (reference sequence). The V end lost 5 bases, the J end lost 1 base, and 8 bases lay between the germline ends. The CDR3 loop spans 13 amino acids. In DNA, the CDR3 is TGTGCCACCAGCTCCGACAGTAACTATGGCTACACCTTC. Amino acid sequence: CATSSDSNYGYTF. The full variable domain, in which reference TRBV15 and TRBJ1-2 provide the parts outside the CDR3, is DAMVIQNPRYQVTQFGKPVTLSCSQTLNHNVMYWYQQKSSQAPKLLFHYYDKDFNNEADTPDNFQSRRPNTSFCFLDIRSPGLGDTAMYLCATSSDSNYGYTFGSGTRLTVV.

This chain links TRBV30 with TRBJ1-6; 9 bases agree with TRBD1. Germline-derived CDR1 and CDR2 are GTSNPN and SVGIG (reference sequence). Unmatched junction bases numbered 3, after V lost 1 base and J lost 5 bases. The length of the CDR3 is 15 residues. The CDR3 is CAWSGRTGDNSPLHF. Here the CDR3 DNA reads TGTGCCTGGAGTGGGAGGACAGGGGATAATTCACCCCTCCACTTT.

The chain recombines TRBV5-8 with TRBJ2-5; D remains unclear. The CDR3 is 12 amino acids. Trimming removed 4 bases at V and 7 bases at J, with 11 bases between. Germline V CDR1 and CDR2: SGHTS, YDEGEE. CDR3 loop: CASSRSLGTQYF. CDR3 DNA sequence: TGTGCCAGCAGCCGATCACTGGGGACCCAGTACTTC.

This sequence joins TRBV19 and TRBJ1-6; tentatively, D is TRBD1 (6 bases). The CDR3 is 15 residues long. V lost 9 bases and J 2 bases, leaving 14 bases between the germline ends. CDR1 and CDR2 from the germline V gene are LNHDA and SQIVND (reference sequence). The CDR3 spells CASADRIPYNSPLHF. The CDR3 nucleotides are TGTGCCAGCGCCGACAGGATACCCTATAATTCACCCCTCCACTTT. Combining the CDR3 with reference TRBV19 and TRBJ1-6 gives the whole variable domain DGGITQSPKYLFRKEGQNVTLSCEQNLNHDAMYWYRQDPGQGLRLIYYSQIVNDFQKGDIAEGYSVSREKKESFPLTVTSAQKNPTAFYLCASADRIPYNSPLHFGNGTRLTVT.

The gene calls are TRBV2 and TRBJ2-1; TRBD2 is a possible D gene (6 bases). Trimming removed 6 bases at V and 4 bases at J, with 13 bases between. The CDR3 sequence is 14 residues long. Germline lookup yields CDR1 SNHLY and CDR2 FYNNEI. DNA of the CDR3: TGTGCCAGCAGCGGGGAGGTTAGATACAATGAGCAGTTCTTC. Its translation: CASSGEVRYNEQFF.

This chain uses TRBV5-1 with TRBJ2-1; D perhaps matches TRBD1 (8 bases). The CDR3 spans 16 residues. Trimming left V 4 bases short and J 2 bases short, with 16 bases between. Germline V gene data show CDR1 as SGHRS and CDR2 as YFSETQ. The CDR3 loop reads CASSQPQGGAYNEQFF. The CDR3 bases are TGCGCCAGCAGCCAACCACAGGGGGGGGCCTACAATGAGCAGTTCTTC. Based on the CDR3 plus reference TRBV5-1 and TRBJ2-1, the full variable domain is KAGVTQTPRYLIKTRGQQVTLSCSPISGHRSVSWYQQTPGQGLQFLFEYFSETQRNKGNFPGRFSGRQFSNSRSEMNVSTLELGDSALYLCASSQPQGGAYNEQFFGPGTRLTVL.

The chain combines TRBV9 with TRBJ2-2; D uncertain. Trimming left V 5 bases short and J 2 bases short, with 13 bases between. This CDR3 is built from 15 residues. Germline CDR1 SGDLS, CDR2 YYNGEE. The CDR3 spells CASSVSDLNTGELFF. The CDR3 bases are TGTGCCAGCAGTGTATCGGACCTTAACACCGGGGAGCTGTTTTTT. Supplemented by reference TRBV9 and TRBJ2-2, the full variable domain reads DSGVTQTPKHLITATGQRVTLRCSPRSGDLSVYWYQQSLDQGLQFLIQYYNGEERAKGNILERFSAQQFPDLHSELNLSSLELGDSALYFCASSVSDLNTGELFFGEGSRLTVL.

This clone was counted only a few times. The chain combines TRBV30 with TRBJ2-1; tentatively, D is TRBD1 or TRBD2 (5 bases each). V was cut by 4 bases and J by 6 bases, with 19 bases left in between. This CDR3 has 15 residues. The germline V gene encodes CDR1 GTSNPN and CDR2 SVGIG (reference sequence). This chain's CDR3 is CAWKERDLRGNEQFF. The CDR3 region has the DNA TGTGCCTGGAAAGAACGGGACCTAAGGGGCAATGAGCAGTTCTTC.